The present T cell receptor (beta chain) was sequenced within a study of T-cell reconstitution after alpha-beta-depleted transplantation in children. The CDR3 consists of 15 residues. The ends lost 4 bases at V and 7 bases at J; junction bases unmatched: 10. CDR1 GTSNPN and CDR2 SVGIG come from the germline V gene (reference sequence). Preparation of the TCRbeta library used unique molecular identifiers. From the PCR reads, TCRdb called clonotypes with MiXCR, one entry per CDR3 protein. This sample yields around 530,000 distinct CDR3 sequences, of which about 33% are seen a single time; about 2.3% belongs to the top ten.

J is TRBJ2-1 and V is TRBV30; 10 nucleotides agree with TRBD2. Sequencing was performed on PBMCs from the stem cell graft donor, taken from the stem cell graft. The sequence came from a human donor who donated a stem cell graft to a child with aplastic anemia. CDR3 nucleotide sequence: TGTGCCTGGACTAGCGGGAGCGATATTACAAATGAGCAGTTCTTC. Its protein is CAWTSGSDITNEQFF.